Each of the 8 T cell receptor beta chains below was sequenced from the same sample in a study of post-analysis software for immune sequencing data. Study results and limitations: With TRBV5-6, TRBV5-1 and TRBV20-1 included, about five TRBV segments were more frequent in patients than in controls.

Every TCR beta cDNA library bore unique molecular identifiers. TCRdb analysed the PCR reads with MiXCR anew, one entry per CDR3 protein. The data contain hundreds of thousands of distinct CDR3 sequences, approximately 60% of them singletons. No antigens are known for them. The sequenced sample was blood. The receptor source for this set is a girl aged 2 to 9 with multiple sclerosis.

V usage is TRBV12-3 or TRBV12-4 and J usage is TRBJ2-5; maybe TRBD2 (5 bases). The tail of the sequence fits TRBJ2-7 better, so the J call may be wrong. The length of the CDR3 is 15 residues. The CDR3 loop reads CASASEGPLYGEQYF. The CDR3 nucleotides are TGTGCCAGCGCATCAGAGGGTCCGCTATACGGCGAGCAGTACTTC.

J is TRBJ2-1 and V is TRBV3-1; TRBD2 is a possible D gene (6 bases). The germline V gene has CDR1 LGHDT and CDR2 YNNKEL (reference sequence). Trimming left V 1 base short and J 12 bases short, with 10 bases between. This CDR3 comprises 12 residues. This CDR3 is CASSQVAGRQFF. The CDR3 DNA is TGTGCCAGCAGCCAAGTCGCCGGGAGGCAGTTCTTC.

The table lists this clonotype with a few counts. This chain links TRBV7-2 with TRBJ1-1, with D possibly TRBD1 on 6 matching bases. This CDR3 spans 16 amino acids. Germline loops: CDR1 SGHTA, CDR2 FQGNSA. V dropped 1 base and J dropped 3 bases, with 15 bases sitting between them. The CDR3 is CASSLGGGGLYTEAFF. CDR3 nucleotide sequence: TGTGCCAGCAGCTTAGGAGGTGGGGGGCTTTACACTGAAGCTTTCTTT.

The chain has TRBV4-1 and TRBJ1-1, with 8 positions matching TRBD1. The V gene's germline CDR1 is MGHRA and CDR2 YSYEKL. After removal of 3 bases from V and 4 bases from J, the junction contained 16 bases not matched to a gene. CDR3 length equals 18 residues. The CDR3 sequence: CASSHLSGGQVLSTEAFF. Written as DNA, the CDR3 is TGCGCCAGCAGCCATTTATCAGGGGGCCAGGTTTTGAGCACTGAAGCTTTCTTT.

This chain uses TRBV6-1 with TRBJ2-4, with 7 positions matching TRBD1. The J call may be mistaken, given a closer DNA end match to TRBJ2-7. The CDR3 spans 13 residues. CDR1 is MNHNS and CDR2 is SASEGT in the germline V gene. The CDR3 DNA reads as TGTGCCAGCAGCGGGACAGCTTCCTACGAGCAGTACTTC. Translating it yields CASSGTASYEQYF.

The chain is built from TRBV27 and TRBJ2-1, with D unresolved. Germline V gene data show CDR1 as MNHEY and CDR2 as SMNVEV (reference sequence). The V end lost 6 bases, the J end lost 9 bases, and 18 bases lay between the germline ends. The CDR3 sequence is 14 residues long. CDR3 residues: CASSPPDRRGEQFF. The CDR3 DNA follows: TGTGCCAGCAGCCCACCCGATAGGAGAGGTGAGCAGTTCTTC.

The V and J genes are TRBV20-1 and TRBJ2-1; 15 nucleotides match TRBD2. V shed 5 bases and J 5 bases; nucleotides not matched to a gene: 10. CDR3 length: 17 amino acids. Germline V lookup: CDR1 DFQATT, CDR2 SNEGSKA (reference sequence). As DNA, the CDR3 is TGCAGTGCTCTAGGACTAGCGGGAGGGGAGTGGGACAATGAGCAGTTCTTC. Its protein product is CSALGLAGGEWDNEQFF.

This clonotype was observed a few times. The chain recombines TRBV12-3 or TRBV12-4 with TRBJ2-5; D may be TRBD2 (5 bases). Gene TRBJ2-7 matches the end of the DNA better, so the J call may be wrong. This CDR3 contains 15 residues. CDR3 loop: CASSLGIPANYEQYF. The CDR3, as DNA: TGTGCCAGCAGTCTCGGGATCCCCGCAAACTACGAGCAGTACTTC.